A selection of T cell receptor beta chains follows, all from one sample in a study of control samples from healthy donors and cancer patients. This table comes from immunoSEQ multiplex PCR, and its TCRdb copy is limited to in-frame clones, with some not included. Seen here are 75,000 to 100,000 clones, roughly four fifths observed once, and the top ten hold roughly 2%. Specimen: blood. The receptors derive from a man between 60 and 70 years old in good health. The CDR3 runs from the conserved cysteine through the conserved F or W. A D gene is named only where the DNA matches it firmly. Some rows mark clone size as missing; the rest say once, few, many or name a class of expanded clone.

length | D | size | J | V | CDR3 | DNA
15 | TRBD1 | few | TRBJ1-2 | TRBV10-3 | CAISEPRDSNYGYTF | TGTGCCATCAGTGAGCCGCGGGACAGCAACTATGGCTACACCTTC
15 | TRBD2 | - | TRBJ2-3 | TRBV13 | CASSFTSGTTDTQYF | TGTGCCAGCAGCTTCACTAGCGGGACCACAGATACGCAGTATTTT
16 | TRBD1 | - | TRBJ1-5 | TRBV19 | CASIPYGQGQDQPQHF | TGTGCCAGTATTCCCTACGGACAGGGCCAGGATCAGCCCCAGCATTTT
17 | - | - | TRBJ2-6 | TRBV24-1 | CAPGGGLWNSGANVLTF | TGTGCCCCTGGAGGAGGGCTTTGGAACTCTGGGGCCAACGTCCTGACTTTC
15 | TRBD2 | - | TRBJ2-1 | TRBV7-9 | CASSSGTSLRNEQFF | TGTGCCAGCAGCTCCGGGACTAGTCTTCGCAATGAGCAGTTCTTC
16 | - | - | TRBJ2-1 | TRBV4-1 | CASSQRTVRLYNEQFF | TGCGCCAGCAGCCAAAGGACAGTAAGATTGTACAATGAGCAGTTCTTC
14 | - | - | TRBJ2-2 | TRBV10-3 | CATLNVGYTGELFF | TGTGCCACCTTAAACGTAGGGTACACCGGGGAGCTGTTTTTT
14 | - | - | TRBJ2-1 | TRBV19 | CASTPNARYNEQFF | TGTGCCAGTACCCCCAATGCCCGCTACAATGAGCAGTTCTTC
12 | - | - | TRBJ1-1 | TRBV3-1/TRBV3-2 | CASTRLNTEAFF | TGTGCCAGCACCCGATTGAACACTGAAGCTTTCTTT
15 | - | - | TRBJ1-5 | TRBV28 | CASSLDRGANQPQHF | TGTGCCAGCAGTTTAGATAGGGGCGCGAACCAGCCCCAGCATTTT
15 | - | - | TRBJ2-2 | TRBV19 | CASQTGGYNTGELFF | TGTGCCAGTCAAACGGGCGGTTATAACACCGGGGAGCTGTTTTTT
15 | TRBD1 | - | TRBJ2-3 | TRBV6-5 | CASSTDREYGDTQYF | TGTGCCAGCAGTACGGACAGGGAGTATGGAGATACGCAGTATTTT
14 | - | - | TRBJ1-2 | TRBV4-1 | CASSQGVGLDGYTF | TGCGCCAGCAGCCAAGGGGTCGGGTTGGATGGCTACACCTTC
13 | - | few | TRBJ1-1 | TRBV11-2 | CASSPDGDAEAFF | TGTGCCAGCAGCCCCGATGGGGACGCTGAAGCTTTCTTT
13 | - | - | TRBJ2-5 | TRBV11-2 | CASSISSGETQYF | TGTGCCAGCAGCATATCGTCCGGAGAGACCCAGTACTTC
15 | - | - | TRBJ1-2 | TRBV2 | CASSPPDVYNYGYTF | TGTGCCAGCAGTCCACCTGACGTTTATAACTATGGCTACACCTTC
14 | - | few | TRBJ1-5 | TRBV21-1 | CASNRQKDNQPQHF | TGTGCCAGCAATAGGCAGAAGGATAATCAGCCCCAGCATTTT
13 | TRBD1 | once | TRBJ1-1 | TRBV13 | CASSSDRGTEAFF | TGTGCCAGCAGCTCGGACAGGGGAACTGAAGCTTTCTTT
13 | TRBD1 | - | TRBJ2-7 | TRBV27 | CASSMTGAYEQYF | TGTGCCAGCAGTATGACAGGGGCTTACGAGCAGTACTTC
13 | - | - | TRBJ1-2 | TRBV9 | CASSVSGNYGYTF | TGTGCCAGCAGCGTAAGCGGCAACTATGGCTACACCTTC
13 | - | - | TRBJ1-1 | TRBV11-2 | CASSPPGVLVAFF | TGTGCCAGCAGCCCGCCCGGGGTTCTAGTAGCTTTCTTT
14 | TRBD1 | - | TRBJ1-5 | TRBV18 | CASSPGTGNQPQHF | TGTGCCAGCTCACCCGGGACAGGGAATCAGCCCCAGCATTTT
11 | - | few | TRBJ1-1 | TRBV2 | CASSEWQTAFF | TGTGCCAGCAGTGAATGGCAGACAGCTTTCTTT
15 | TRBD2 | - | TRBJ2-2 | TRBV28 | CASKRLGSGAGELFF | TGTGCCAGCAAAAGGCTAGGAAGCGGGGCCGGGGAGCTGTTTTTT
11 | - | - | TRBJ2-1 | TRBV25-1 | CASRVDNEQFF | TGTGCCAGCAGGGTCGACAATGAGCAGTTCTTC
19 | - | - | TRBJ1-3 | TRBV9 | CASSVGEGPKGISGNTIYF | TGTGCCAGCAGCGTAGGTGAGGGACCTAAGGGAATCTCTGGAAACACCATATATTTT
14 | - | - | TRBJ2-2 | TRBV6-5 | CASTEEGTTGELFF | TGTGCCAGCACCGAGGAGGGGACCACCGGGGAGCTGTTTTTT
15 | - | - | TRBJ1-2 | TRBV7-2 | CASSWGHPSNYGYTF | TGTGCCAGCAGCTGGGGACACCCCTCCAACTATGGCTACACCTTC
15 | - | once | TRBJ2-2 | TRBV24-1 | CATSEGGPVAGELFF | TGTGCCACCAGTGAAGGCGGGCCCGTGGCCGGGGAGCTGTTTTTT
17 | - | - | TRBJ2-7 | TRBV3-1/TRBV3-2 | CASSPGTKGERSYEQYF | TGTGCCAGCAGCCCCGGCACAAAGGGGGAAAGGTCCTACGAGCAGTACTTC
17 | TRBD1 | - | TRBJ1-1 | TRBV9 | CARSVRGDRGPVTEAFF | TGTGCCCGCAGCGTCCGGGGGGACAGGGGGCCGGTGACTGAAGCTTTCTTT
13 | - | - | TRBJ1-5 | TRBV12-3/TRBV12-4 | CASSLTGDQPQHF | TGTGCCAGCAGTTTGACGGGAGATCAGCCCCAGCATTTT
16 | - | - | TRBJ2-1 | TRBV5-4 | CASSRTVGATYNEQFF | TGTGCCAGCAGCCGGACGGTGGGGGCCACCTACAATGAGCAGTTCTTC
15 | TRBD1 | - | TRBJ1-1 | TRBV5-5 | CASSFRQGAGTEAFF | TGTGCCAGCAGCTTTAGACAGGGGGCAGGGACTGAAGCTTTCTTT
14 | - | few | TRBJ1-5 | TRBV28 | CASSWGDPNQPQHF | TGTGCCTCAAGCTGGGGGGACCCCAATCAGCCCCAGCATTTT
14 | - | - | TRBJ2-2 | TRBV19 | CASSISGNTGELFF | TGTGCCAGTAGTATATCAGGGAACACCGGGGAGCTGTTTTTT
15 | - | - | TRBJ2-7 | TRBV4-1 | CASSQEATGTYEQYF | TGCGCCAGCAGCCAAGAGGCGACAGGCACCTACGAGCAGTACTTC
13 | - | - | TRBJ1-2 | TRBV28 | CASSLGRGGGYTF | TGTGCCAGCAGTTTGGGGCGGGGGGGCGGCTACACCTTC
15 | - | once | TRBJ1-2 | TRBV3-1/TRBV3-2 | CASSQTDRTGRGYTF | TGTGCCAGCAGCCAGACTGACAGGACTGGGCGCGGCTACACCTTC
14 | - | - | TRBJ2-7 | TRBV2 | CASMNSRSSYEQYF | TGTGCCAGCATGAACTCTAGGAGCTCCTACGAGCAGTACTTC